This T cell receptor (beta chain) came from a study of T-cell reconstitution after alpha-beta-depleted transplantation in children. The study, taken as a whole, reports: Newly made T cells mostly supplied T-cell counts and diversity one year after transplant. Some patients' high day-60 TCRbeta diversity was attributed to recipient cells surviving conditioning. By about two months after transplant, alpha-beta T cells reportedly arose from several hundred graft clones that had expanded.

The length of the CDR3 is 14 residues. The germline CDR1 and CDR2 sequences are ENHRY and SYGVKD. After removal of 0 bases from V and 6 bases from J, the junction contained 5 bases not matched to a gene. The sample holds many counts of this clonotype. The target antigen is unknown. Unique molecular identifiers were incorporated into the prepared TCRbeta library. In TCRdb, the PCR reads were re-called with MiXCR into one record per CDR3 protein. This table holds around 94,000 distinct CDR3 sequences, around 7% found once. The clonotype was recovered from a boy younger than 10 with acute lymphoblastic leukemia, due to receive a stem cell transplant. The genes are TRBV10-3 and TRBJ2-7; 7 bases fit TRBD2. This sample comprised PBMCs, obtained before TCRalphabeta/CD19-depleted stem cell transplant. The CDR3 reads CAISESYTSAEQYF. The CDR3, as DNA: TGTGCCATCAGTGAGTCCTATACTAGCGCCGAGCAGTACTTC.